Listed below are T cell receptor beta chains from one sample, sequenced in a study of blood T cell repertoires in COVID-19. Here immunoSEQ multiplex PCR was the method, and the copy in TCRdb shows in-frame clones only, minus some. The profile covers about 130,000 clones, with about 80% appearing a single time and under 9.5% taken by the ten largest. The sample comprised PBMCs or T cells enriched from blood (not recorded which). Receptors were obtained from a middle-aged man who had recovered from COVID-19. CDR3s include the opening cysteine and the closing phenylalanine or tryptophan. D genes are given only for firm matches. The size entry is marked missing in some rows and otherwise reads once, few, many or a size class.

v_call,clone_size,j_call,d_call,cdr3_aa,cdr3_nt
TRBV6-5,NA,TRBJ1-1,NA,CASSYSGGAGTEAFF,TGTGCCAGCAGTTACTCCGGGGGGGCGGGCACTGAAGCTTTCTTT
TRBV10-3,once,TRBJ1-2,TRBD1,CAIRDGTGFGYTF,TGTGCCATCAGGGACGGGACAGGGTTTGGCTACACCTTC
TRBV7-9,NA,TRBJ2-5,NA,CASSRVVQETQYF,TGTGCCAGCTCCCGAGTAGTCCAAGAGACCCAGTACTTC
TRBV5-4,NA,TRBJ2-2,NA,CASSRQGGSGELFF,TGTGCCAGCAGCCGACAAGGGGGATCCGGGGAGCTGTTTTTT
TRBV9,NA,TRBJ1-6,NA,CASGADSPLHF,TGTGCCAGCGGTGCGGATTCACCCCTCCACTTT
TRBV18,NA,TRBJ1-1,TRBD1,CASSRDSSNTEAFF,TGTGCCAGCTCACGGGACAGCTCGAACACTGAAGCTTTCTTT
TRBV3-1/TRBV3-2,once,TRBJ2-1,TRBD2,CASSQNPSGGAYNEQFF,TGTGCCAGCAGCCAAAATCCGAGCGGGGGCGCCTACAATGAGCAGTTCTTC
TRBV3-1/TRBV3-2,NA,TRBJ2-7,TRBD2,CASSQDQLAVTYEQYF,TGTGCCAGCAGCCAAGATCAGCTAGCGGTAACCTACGAGCAGTACTTC
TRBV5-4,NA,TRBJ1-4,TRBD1,CASSPDRESLRGEKLFF,TGTGCCAGCAGCCCTGACAGGGAAAGTCTGCGGGGTGAAAAACTGTTTTTT
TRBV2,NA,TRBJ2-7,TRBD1,CASRSGQGREQYF,TGTGCCAGCAGGTCGGGACAGGGGAGAGAGCAGTACTTC
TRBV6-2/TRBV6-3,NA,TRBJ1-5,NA,CASSYRGGGNQPQHF,TGTGCCAGCAGTTACCGGGGGGGCGGCAATCAGCCCCAGCATTTT
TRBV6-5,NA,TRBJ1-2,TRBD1,CASSSSQGNYGYTF,TGTGCCAGCAGTTCGTCACAGGGGAACTATGGCTACACCTTC
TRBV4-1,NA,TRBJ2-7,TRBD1,CASSHLGQGSSYEQYF,TGCGCCAGCAGCCACCTGGGACAGGGAAGCTCCTACGAGCAGTACTTC
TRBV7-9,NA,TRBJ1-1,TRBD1,CASSLGTGRHTEAFF,TGTGCCAGCAGCTTAGGGACAGGCCGTCACACTGAAGCTTTCTTT
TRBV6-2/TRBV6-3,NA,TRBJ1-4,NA,CASSYSTPAELFF,TGTGCCAGCAGTTACTCGACGCCGGCGGAACTGTTTTTT
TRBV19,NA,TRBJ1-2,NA,CASKQAERHYGYTF,TGTGCCTCTAAGCAGGCAGAGAGACACTATGGCTACACCTTC
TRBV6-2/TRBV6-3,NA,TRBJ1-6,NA,CASSSPGYSPLHF,TGTGCCAGCAGTAGCCCGGGGTATTCACCCCTCCACTTT
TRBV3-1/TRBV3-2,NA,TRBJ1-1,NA,CASSQNTGSMNTEAFF,TGTGCCAGCAGCCAAAATACAGGGTCGATGAACACTGAAGCTTTCTTT
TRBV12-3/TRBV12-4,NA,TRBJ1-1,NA,CASSPLRDTEAFF,TGTGCCAGCAGCCCGTTGCGGGACACTGAAGCTTTCTTT
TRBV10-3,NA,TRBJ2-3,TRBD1,CAIRPNDGLRDRGTDTQYF,TGTGCCATCAGGCCTAACGACGGACTTAGGGACAGGGGGACAGATACGCAGTATTTT
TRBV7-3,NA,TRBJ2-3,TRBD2,CASSRNGGAADTQYF,TGTGCCAGCAGCCGCAACGGGGGGGCCGCAGATACGCAGTATTTT
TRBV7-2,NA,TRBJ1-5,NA,CASSLSGDSNQPQHF,TGTGCCAGCAGCTTATCGGGGGATAGCAATCAGCCCCAGCATTTT
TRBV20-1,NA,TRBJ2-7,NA,CSAAVEGKQYF,TGCAGTGCTGCAGTGGAGGGAAAGCAGTACTTC
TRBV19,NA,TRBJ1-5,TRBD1,CASSADRGYNQPQHF,TGTGCCAGTAGTGCGGACAGGGGCTACAATCAGCCCCAGCATTTT
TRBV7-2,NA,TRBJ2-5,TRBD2,CASSLSPSGGRGTQYF,TGTGCCAGCAGCTTATCCCCTAGCGGGGGGAGGGGGACCCAGTACTTC
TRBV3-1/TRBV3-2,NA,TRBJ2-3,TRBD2,CASSLTSGGATDTQYF,TGTGCCAGCAGCCTGACTAGCGGGGGGGCTACAGATACGCAGTATTTT
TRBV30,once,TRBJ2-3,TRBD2,CAWSVPPGGPFDTQYF,TGTGCCTGGAGTGTACCTCCGGGGGGGCCGTTTGATACGCAGTATTTT